The 16 T cell receptor beta chains below were found in one sample sequenced in a study of blood T cells in healthy people across ages. Primed by a sample-barcoded 5' primer and a J-beta primer mix, a second PCR proceeded for roughly 6 to 12 cycles. TCRdb passed the 5' RACE reads through MiXCR, listing each CDR3 protein once. Counted here are hundreds of thousands of distinct CDR3 sequences, more than 45% occurring once; the ten biggest clones make up less than 15%. Sequencing was done on a sample of blood. Receptors were obtained from a woman older than 75 in good health.

This clonotype was recorded many times. Written as DNA, the CDR3 is TGTGCCAGCAGTTCCGGGGGGGACCAAGAGACCCAGTACTTC. Its protein product is CASSSGGDQETQYF. The chain links TRBV6-2 or TRBV6-3 to TRBJ2-5, with 8 bases that match TRBD2. J lost 0 bases, V lost 4 bases, and 1 base had no gene match. The CDR3 is made up of 14 amino acids. Germline V gives CDR1 MNHEY, CDR2 SVGEGT.

This clonotype was picked up a small number of times. V gene TRBV7-2 combines with J gene TRBJ1-4; D unresolved. This CDR3 has 15 amino acids. Trimming pared 5 bases from V and 0 bases from J, leaving 10 bases between. Per germline, CDR1 SGHTA and CDR2 FQGNSA. This CDR3 reads CASSGPASTNEKLFF. The DNA for the CDR3 is TGTGCCAGCAGCGGCCCCGCGTCAACTAATGAAAAACTGTTTTTT.

In this sample, this clonotype turned up many times. The CDR3 DNA is TGTGCCAGCATGATCGGACAGGGCACTGAAGCTTTCTTT. This encodes CASMIGQGTEAFF. The gene calls are TRBV2 and TRBJ1-1, with 8 bases matching TRBD1. The CDR3 has 13 residues. The trim removed 7 bases at V and 4 bases at J, leaving 5 bases unmatched. The germline CDR1 and CDR2 sequences are SNHLY and FYNNEI.

The chain recombines TRBV24-1 with TRBJ1-5; no firm D call. The ends were cut back, 3 bases at V and 6 bases at J, with 5 bases in the middle. The CDR3 is 12 amino acids. Germline CDR1 and CDR2: KGHDR and SFDVKD. CDR3 in amino acids: CATSDVGQPQHF. The CDR3, as DNA: TGTGCCACCAGTGATGTCGGTCAGCCCCAGCATTTT.

The chain has TRBV13 and TRBJ2-6; D tentatively fits TRBD1 or TRBD2 (5 bases each). V was pared by 5 bases and J by 0 bases, with 11 bases between. CDR3 length equals 16 residues. Germline CDR1 reads PRHDT; CDR2 reads FYEKMQ (reference sequence). CDR3 nucleotides: TGTGCCAGCAGCCCAACGGGGCGCTCTGGGGCCAACGTCCTGACTTTC. Residues: CASSPTGRSGANVLTF.

This clonotype has just a few counts. A much larger clonotype is one base distant, so this may be a read error. The chain combines TRBV7-9 with TRBJ2-7; TRBD2 agrees at 8 bases. The ends lost 8 bases at V and 7 bases at J; junction bases unmatched: 10. The CDR3 covers 13 residues. Germline lookup yields CDR1 SEHNR and CDR2 FQNEAQ (reference sequence). The CDR3 reads CASEREFNDEQYF. The DNA of the CDR3 is TGTGCCAGCGAGCGGGAGTTCAACGATGAGCAGTACTTC.

The chain links TRBV13 to TRBJ2-3, with a possible D match to TRBD1 (5 bases). Per the germline V gene, CDR1 is PRHDT and CDR2 is FYEKMQ (reference sequence). V was clipped by 5 bases and J by 2 bases, with 17 bases between them. This CDR3 has 16 residues. This CDR3 reads CASSPPPQGLTDTQYF. The CDR3 coding sequence is TGTGCCAGCAGCCCTCCCCCCCAGGGCCTCACAGATACGCAGTATTTT.

This clonotype appeared once. This chain links TRBV28 with TRBJ2-1; 9 positions match TRBD1. Germline V CDR1 and CDR2: MDHEN, SYDVKM. The CDR3 covers 16 residues. V gave up 5 bases and J gave up 2 bases; unmatched junction bases: 7. CDR3 nucleotide sequence: TGTGCCAGCAGTCGCCTGACAGGGGGAACCTACAATGAGCAGTTCTTC. Translated: CASSRLTGGTYNEQFF.

The rearrangement joins TRBV4-1 to TRBJ2-5, with TRBD2 matching over 7 bases. The CDR3 extends over 17 amino acids. Germline V CDR1 and CDR2: MGHRA, YSYEKL. The junction had 20 bases not matched to a gene; V was cut back by 2 bases and J by 11 bases. CDR3 residues: CASSQWKRGIEHNEQYF. Written as DNA, the CDR3 is TGCGCCAGCAGCCAATGGAAGCGGGGCATAGAACACAATGAGCAGTACTTC.

This clonotype was observed a handful of times. It may be a read error: a sequence one base away is much more abundant. V is TRBV9 and J is TRBJ2-5, with D unresolved. The better agreement between TRBJ2-7 and the DNA end casts doubt on the J call. This CDR3 is 17 amino acids long. The germline V gene has CDR1 SGDLS and CDR2 YYNGEE. CDR3 amino acids: CASSVEIGRPYRTEQYF. The CDR3, as DNA: TGTGCCAGCAGCGTAGAGATAGGCCGGCCTTACAGAACCGAGCAGTACTTC.

V gene TRBV11-2 combines with J gene TRBJ2-7; D remains ambiguous. The CDR3 is made up of 14 amino acids. Germline values: CDR1 SGHAT, CDR2 FQNNGV. V gave up 3 bases and J gave up 1 base, with 10 bases separating them. In DNA, the CDR3 is TGTGCCAGCAGCTTTGGGATTGCATCCTACGAGCAGTACTTC. The encoded protein is CASSFGIASYEQYF.

This clonotype was detected ten times or more. This sequence joins TRBV29-1 and TRBJ2-1; D remains ambiguous. The CDR3 loop spans 10 amino acids. V gave up 4 bases and J gave up 6 bases, with 4 bases separating them. Germline V gene lookup returns CDR1 SQVTM and CDR2 ANQGSEA. The CDR3 spells CSVALNEQFF. Written as DNA, the CDR3 is TGCAGCGTTGCTCTCAATGAGCAGTTCTTC.

This clonotype was seen more than once but under ten times. The V and J genes are TRBV28 and TRBJ2-1; no clear D. The CDR3 spans 15 residues. Per the germline V gene, CDR1 is MDHEN and CDR2 is SYDVKM. Trimming pared 6 bases from V and 0 bases from J, leaving 12 bases between. CDR3 loop: CASRLTPSSYNEQFF. CDR3 nucleotide sequence: TGTGCCAGCAGATTGACGCCTAGCTCCTACAATGAGCAGTTCTTC.

V is TRBV27 and J is TRBJ2-1; TRBD2 matches 11 bases. CDR1 MNHEY and CDR2 SMNVEV come from the germline V gene (reference sequence). The CDR3 has 15 amino acids. V shed 6 bases, J shed 5 bases, and the junction held 6 bases outside the gene matches. The CDR3 nucleotides read TGTGCCAGCAGCTCACTGACTAGCGGGAACAATGAGCAGTTCTTC. Amino acids: CASSSLTSGNNEQFF.

This clonotype was counted ten times or more. V gene TRBV20-1 combines with J gene TRBJ1-5, with 7 bases that match TRBD1. Per germline, CDR1 DFQATT and CDR2 SNEGSKA (reference sequence). The CDR3 length is 13 residues. J lost 6 bases, V lost 1 base, and 3 bases had no gene match. This chain's CDR3 is CSARGQGSQPQHF. As DNA, the CDR3 is TGCAGTGCTAGAGGACAGGGTAGTCAGCCCCAGCATTTT.

This clonotype has just a few counts. This chain connects TRBV28 to TRBJ2-1, with a tentative D call TRBD1 (6 bases). This CDR3 is 14 amino acids long. The germline V gene encodes CDR1 MDHEN and CDR2 SYDVKM. With 3 bases removed from V and 2 bases from J, the gap between germline ends came to 8 bases. The CDR3 protein is CASSFDRPYNEQFF. The CDR3 DNA reads TGTGCCAGCAGTTTCGACAGGCCCTACAATGAGCAGTTCTTC.